Presented here are 19 T cell receptor beta chains from one specimen sequenced in a study of cytomegalovirus exposure and HLA in healthy donors. Measured with immunoSEQ multiplex PCR; TCRdb has only the in-frame clones, and not every one. The top ten hold roughly 10% of the sample, which has around 160,000 clones, approximately 84% seen once. Specimen: PBMCs. These receptors originate from a man aged 30 to 39 in good health and CMV-seropositive.

This chain joins TRBV2 and TRBJ1-2, with a weak D call TRBD1 (6 bases). Trimming shortened V by 5 bases and J by 4 bases, and 20 bases separated the two germline ends. Germline V gene sequence: CDR1 SNHLY, CDR2 FYNNEI. The CDR3 is made up of 16 amino acids. The CDR3 sequence: CASSPGTIEHFYGYTF. CDR3 bases: TGTGCCAGCAGTCCCGGGACAATCGAACATTTCTATGGCTACACCTTC.

The table lists this clone with a few counts. This chain links TRBV5-1 with TRBJ2-5; 7 nucleotides align to TRBD1. Germline loops: CDR1 SGHRS, CDR2 YFSETQ. The CDR3 is made up of 15 amino acids. V trimming: 4 bases; J trimming: 2 bases; junction bases outside the gene matches: 8. The chain's CDR3 is CASSRSGTDQETQYF. CDR3 in DNA: TGCGCCAGCAGCCGATCCGGGACAGATCAAGAGACCCAGTACTTC.

V gene TRBV27 combines with J gene TRBJ2-7; 9 nucleotides line up with TRBD2. The germline CDR1 and CDR2 sequences are MNHEY and SMNVEV (reference sequence). Trimming took 7 bases from V and 3 from J; bases not matched to a gene: 4. CDR3 size: 13 residues. Written as DNA, the CDR3 is TGTGCCAGCACTAGCGGGGATTTCTACGAGCAGTACTTC. Translated, it gives CASTSGDFYEQYF.

The rearrangement uses TRBV6-5 and TRBJ2-5, with 9 bases lining up with TRBD1. Germline trimming cut 2 bases from V and 5 bases from J; bases unmatched to any gene: 9. The CDR3 has 16 residues. Germline CDR1 and CDR2: MNHEY and SVGAGI. The CDR3 loop is CASSYAGTGSSETQYF. As DNA, the CDR3 is TGTGCCAGCAGTTACGCCGGGACAGGGAGTTCGGAGACCCAGTACTTC.

The CDR3 nucleotides read TGTGCCAGCAGCGACGGGACAGTGTATGGCTACACCTTC. Amino acids: CASSDGTVYGYTF. The chain employs TRBV28 and TRBJ1-2, with 7 bases lining up with TRBD1. The germline CDR1 and CDR2 sequences are MDHEN and SYDVKM. The CDR3 totals 13 residues. The trim removed 6 bases at V and 5 bases at J, leaving 6 bases unmatched.

A word on this clone: The junction departs from germline at one end; a sequencing error may be responsible. V is TRBV27 and J is TRBJ2-1; 16 bases map to TRBD2. Germline lookup yields CDR1 MNHEY and CDR2 SMNVEV (reference sequence). CDR3 size: 13 residues. The CDR3 DNA is TGTGCCAGCAGTTCGGGACTAGCGGGAGGGCGGCTCTTC. Its translation: CASSSGLAGGRLF.

This chain connects TRBV9 to TRBJ2-3; 9 bases fit TRBD1. The V gene's germline CDR1 is SGDLS and CDR2 YYNGEE. The ends lost 5 bases at V and 3 bases at J; junction bases unmatched: 4. This CDR3 region has 14 residues. Written as DNA, the CDR3 is TGTGCCAGCAGTCGGGGACAGGGAACAGATACGCAGTATTTT. It yields the protein CASSRGQGTDTQYF.

This sequence joins TRBV7-9 and TRBJ2-1, with D maybe TRBD1 (5 bases). The CDR3 runs 15 residues. V was pared by 10 bases and J by 4 bases, with 20 bases between. The germline V gene encodes CDR1 SEHNR and CDR2 FQNEAQ (reference sequence). Here the CDR3 reads CATLIDSWVYNEQFF. The CDR3 region has the DNA TGTGCCACCTTGATTGACAGCTGGGTTTACAATGAGCAGTTCTTC.

This chain links TRBV10-3 with TRBJ2-3; D uncertain. The germline V and J ends were trimmed by 6 bases and 5 bases, with 9 bases remaining between them. CDR3 length: 12 residues. Germline CDR1 is ENHRY and CDR2 is SYGVKD. In DNA, the CDR3 is TGTGCCATCAGCCGAGGAGTAGATACGCAGTATTTT. This codes for CAISRGVDTQYF.

This chain links TRBV6-6 with TRBJ2-5; D unclear. CDR3 length: 14 residues. With 1 base removed from V and 2 bases from J, the gap between germline ends came to 8 bases. CDR1 is MNHNY and CDR2 is SVGAGI in the germline V gene (reference sequence). This CDR3 reads CASSYLAEQETQYF. The CDR3 DNA reads TGTGCCAGCAGTTACTTGGCGGAACAAGAGACCCAGTACTTC.

This chain joins TRBV27 and TRBJ1-1; D may be TRBD1 (6 bases). CDR1 is MNHEY and CDR2 is SMNVEV in the germline V gene (reference sequence). This CDR3 is 13 amino acids long. V was cut by 8 bases and J by 4 bases, with 14 bases left in between. CDR3 sequence: CASRSLGGTEAFF. CDR3 nucleotide sequence: TGTGCCAGCCGGTCCCTAGGGGGCACTGAAGCTTTCTTT.

The chain is built from TRBV4-2 and TRBJ2-7; TRBD2 aligns across 9 bases. This CDR3 is built from 18 residues. The germline gives CDR1 LGHNA, CDR2 YNFKEQ. V dropped 1 base and J dropped 1; count of bases not matched to a gene: 11. In DNA form, the CDR3 reads TGTGCCAGCAGCCAAGCGGTTTGGGGGGCGGGAGGGTCCTACGAGCAGTACTTC. It codes for CASSQAVWGAGGSYEQYF.

This chain joins TRBV6-5 and TRBJ2-7, with 9 positions matching TRBD2. Trimming cost V 5 bases and J 4 bases; bases outside gene matches: 6. This CDR3 comprises 14 residues. From germline, CDR1 is MNHEY and CDR2 SVGAGI. As DNA, the CDR3 is TGTGCCAGCAGTCGTTCTAGCGGGGTTTACGAGCAGTACTTC. It codes for CASSRSSGVYEQYF.

The DNA of the CDR3 is TGTGCCAGTAGTGGACAGGATCATAGCAATCAGCCCCAGCATTTT. Its protein is CASSGQDHSNQPQHF. This chain connects TRBV19 to TRBJ1-5, with 7 bases that match TRBD1. Germline assignment: CDR1 LNHDA and CDR2 SQIVND (reference sequence). J gave up 0 bases and V 5 bases, and 4 bases lay outside the gene matches. The CDR3 extends over 15 amino acids. Full variable domain (rest looked up from reference TRBV19 and TRBJ1-5): DGGITQSPKYLFRKEGQNVTLSCEQNLNHDAMYWYRQDPGQGLRLIYYSQIVNDFQKGDIAEGYSVSREKKESFPLTVTSAQKNPTAFYLCASSGQDHSNQPQHFGDGTRLSIL.

The rearrangement links TRBV6-5 to TRBJ2-7; 9 bases map to TRBD1. The CDR3 spans 14 residues. V trimming: 6 bases; J trimming: 2 bases; junction bases outside the gene matches: 5. Germline V gives CDR1 MNHEY, CDR2 SVGAGI. In nucleotides, the CDR3 is TGTGCCAGCAGCCACAGGGGGCTGGCCTACGAGCAGTACTTC. Translating gives CASSHRGLAYEQYF.

The CDR3 DNA reads as TGTGCCAGCAGCTTAACAGCCTCCTACGAGCAGTACTTC. This sequence encodes CASSLTASYEQYF. This sequence joins TRBV7-9 and TRBJ2-7; D is unresolved. Looked up from germline, CDR1 is SEHNR and CDR2 is FQNEAQ (reference sequence). Trimming removed 2 bases at V and 0 bases at J, with 5 bases between. The CDR3 is made up of 13 amino acids. Full variable domain (rest looked up from reference TRBV7-9 and TRBJ2-7): DTGVSQNPRHKITKRGQNVTFRCDPISEHNRLYWYRQTLGQGPEFLTYFQNEAQLEKSRLLSDRFSAERPKGSFSTLEIQRTEQGDSAMYLCASSLTASYEQYFGPGTRLTVT.

On this clone: Sequence at one end of the junction differs from germline and may be a read error. The chain employs TRBV5-3 and TRBJ2-7, with 7 bases fitting TRBD1. TRBV5-3 counts as an open reading frame of uncertain function. CDR3 size: 12 residues. The CDR3 bases are TGCCCAGGGGGAAGGAAGAACTACGAGCAGTACTTC. It codes for CPGGRKNYEQYF.

The chain uses TRBV21-1 and TRBJ2-7; the D call TRBD1 from the table was never checked on the DNA. TRBV21-1 is termed a pseudogene. This CDR3 spans 13 amino acids. The CDR3, as DNA: TGTGCCAGCAGCAACAGGACAGGCTGCGAGCAGTACTTC. It codes for CASSNRTGCEQYF.

The genes are TRBV5-1 and TRBJ1-4, with D unresolved. V lost 4 bases to trimming and J lost 4 bases, with 11 bases between them. CDR1 and CDR2 from the germline V gene are SGHRS and YFSETQ. This CDR3 has 14 residues. The CDR3 region has the DNA TGCGCCAGCAGCCCCTACCAGGATAATGAAAAACTGTTTTTT. It specifies CASSPYQDNEKLFF. The complete variable domain, with remaining parts taken from reference TRBV5-1 and TRBJ1-4, reads KAGVTQTPRYLIKTRGQQVTLSCSPISGHRSVSWYQQTPGQGLQFLFEYFSETQRNKGNFPGRFSGRQFSNSRSEMNVSTLELGDSALYLCASSPYQDNEKLFFGSGTQLSVL.